This TCR beta chain was captured in a study of Graves' ophthalmopathy and Graves' hyperthyroidism. Amplified material comprised TCR beta CDR3 regions derived from RNA transcripts. An initial RT-PCR round employing HTBI primers preceded a second-round multiplex PCR. TCRdb re-analysed the multiplex PCR reads in MiXCR, keeping a single row per CDR3 protein. The sample consists of 650,000 to 800,000 distinct CDR3 sequences, roughly 39% of them appearing once. This clonotype occurred a few times. Its target is not known. Germline CDR1 SGHTS, CDR2 YDEGEE. This CDR3 spans 16 amino acids. V shed 4 bases, J shed 2 bases, and the junction held 5 bases outside the gene matches. Presentation of ophthalmopathy in the donors involved moderate-to-severe activity, CAS ≥3, NOSPECS ≥4 and a duration under 3 months. Clinical symptoms and serum thyroxine were used for diagnosis; TRAb, thyroid ultrasound and orbital computed tomography were also relied on.

Study-wide findings and caveats: Using 13 signatures, a model distinguished ophthalmopathy from stable hyperthyroidism, reaching about 87% sensitivity and 65% to 84% specificity. Blood also carried most expanded thyroid clonotypes exceeding 0.001 frequency.

Sequencing was performed on peripheral blood. The clonotype comes from an adult man with Graves' ophthalmopathy. The V gene is TRBV5-8, the J gene TRBJ2-2, with TRBD2 identical over 10 bases. DNA for the CDR3: TGTGCCAGCAGCGACGGACTAGCGGTAAACACCGGGGAGCTGTTTTTT. Amino acid sequence: CASSDGLAVNTGELFF.